The source of this T cell receptor beta chain is a study of blood T cell repertoires in COVID-19. Study at large: The origin of the acute and convalescent COVID-19 samples was the United States, Italy and Spain. From T cells, B-cell-depleted T cells, or PBMCs came the material, which was cDNA or gDNA.

A single count supports this clone. Exposed enrollees encountered a COVID-19 case at some point within 2 weeks before study entry. The CDR3 runs to 17 residues. Unmatched junction bases numbered 11, after V lost 2 bases and J lost 4 bases. Per germline, CDR1 SGDLS and CDR2 YYNGEE. Clones were sequenced by immunoSEQ multiplex PCR, and TCRdb holds only the in-frame ones, with some missing. The sample records roughly 200,000 clones, around 84% being singletons. The rearrangement links TRBV9 to TRBJ1-2; the match to TRBD1 covers 10 bases. This sequence originates from a woman between 25 and 40 years old who had been exposed to COVID-19. Source material: PBMCs or T cells enriched from blood (not recorded which). Here the CDR3 reads CASSVEGQGLGGYGYTF. The CDR3 DNA reads as TGTGCCAGCAGCGTGGAGGGACAGGGGCTGGGGGGCTATGGCTACACCTTC.